Following are 16 T cell receptor beta chains from one sample sequenced in a study of CD8 T cells in cerebrospinal fluid in Alzheimer's disease. TCRdb re-called the 10x single-cell sequencing reads, yielding one record per CDR3 amino acid sequence without DNA. The sample's table shows 580 or so distinct CDR3 sequences. Sequencing was carried out using cerebrospinal fluid. These receptors originate from a human donor with Parkinson's disease.

The chain links TRBV10-1 to TRBJ1-5. This CDR3 contains 11 residues. Germline V gene data show CDR1 as WNHNN and CDR2 as SYGVQD (reference sequence). The CDR3 sequence is CASSDDQPQHF.

This clonotype ranks as large (0.1 to 1%) in terms of frequency. V is TRBV14 and J is TRBJ1-6. This CDR3 is built from 14 residues. Germline V gene lookup returns CDR1 SGHDN and CDR2 FVKESK. CDR3 amino acids: CASSQEAGYSPLHF. Full variable domain (missing parts from reference TRBV14 and TRBJ1-6): EAGVTQFPSHSVIEKGQTVTLRCDPISGHDNLYWYRRVMGKEIKFLLHFVKESKQDESGMPNNRFLAERTGGTYSTLKVQPAELEDSGVYFCASSQEAGYSPLHFGNGTRLTVT.

This clonotype counts as large (0.1 to 1%) by frequency. This chain joins TRBV7-2 and TRBJ1-4; TCRdb returns TRBD1, unconfirmable since there is no DNA. The length of the CDR3 is 19 residues. Looked up from germline, CDR1 is SGHTA and CDR2 is FQGNSA. The CDR3: CASSIPGQGEKTANEKLFF.

This clonotype is labeled medium-sized (0.01 to 0.1%) based on frequency. The chain employs TRBV11-2 and TRBJ2-1. The CDR3 consists of 16 residues. Per the germline V gene, CDR1 is SGHAT and CDR2 is FQNNGV. The CDR3 sequence is CASSLDPVSSYNEQFF. The full variable domain, rest sourced from reference TRBV11-2 and TRBJ2-1, is EAGVAQSPRYKIIEKRQSVAFWCNPISGHATLYWYQQILGQGPKLLIQFQNNGVVDDSQLPKDRFSAERLKGVDSTLKIQPAKLEDSAVYLCASSLDPVSSYNEQFFGPGTRLTVL.

According to its frequency, this clonotype is medium-sized. The chain links TRBV18 to TRBJ2-5. The CDR3 sequence is 14 residues long. Germline V CDR1 and CDR2: KGHSH, LQKENI. The CDR3 is CASSPRGGEETQYF.

Measured by frequency, this clonotype is medium-sized. The chain carries TRBV5-4 and TRBJ2-2; TCRdb picks TRBD1, but there is no DNA to check that call. This CDR3 contains 16 residues. From germline, CDR1 is SGHNT and CDR2 YYREEE (reference sequence). The chain's CDR3 is CASSDPTGGFTGELFF.

By frequency, this clonotype registers large. The CDR3 here is CASSQEGGTEAFF. This chain links TRBV3-1 with TRBJ1-1. Germline CDR1 reads LGHDT; CDR2 reads YNNKEL (reference sequence). This CDR3 is 13 amino acids long.

By frequency, this clonotype registers medium-sized. The genes are TRBV2 and TRBJ2-7. Germline V gives CDR1 SNHLY, CDR2 FYNNEI. This CDR3 is 12 amino acids long. The CDR3 loop is CASFGSSYEQYF.

This clonotype ranks as large in terms of frequency. V gene TRBV3-1 combines with J gene TRBJ1-2; TCRdb gives TRBD1 as the D gene, but with no DNA this cannot be confirmed. The length of the CDR3 is 15 residues. Germline V gives CDR1 LGHDT, CDR2 YNNKEL (reference sequence). CDR3 amino acids: CASSQTGQNPYGYTF.

By frequency, this clonotype is large. The chain employs TRBV20-1 and TRBJ2-5; TCRdb proposes TRBD2, but this gene call is untestable without DNA. CDR3 length equals 16 residues. Germline V gene sequence: CDR1 DFQATT, CDR2 SNEGSKA (reference sequence). CDR3 loop: CSARDQTISAPETQYF.

V usage is TRBV18 and J usage is TRBJ2-1; TCRdb outputs TRBD1, but without DNA this stays unchecked. This CDR3 comprises 14 residues. In germline, CDR1 is KGHSH, CDR2 LQKENI. The CDR3 spells CASFGQGAVNEQFF.

This clonotype is large by frequency. The chain links TRBV11-2 to TRBJ2-7; TCRdb's D call, TRBD2, is unchecked because there is no DNA. This CDR3 spans 13 amino acids. Germline CDR1 is SGHAT and CDR2 is FQNNGV. The CDR3 sequence: CASSLSEGTEQYF. The variable domain in full, completed from reference TRBV11-2 and TRBJ2-7, reads EAGVAQSPRYKIIEKRQSVAFWCNPISGHATLYWYQQILGQGPKLLIQFQNNGVVDDSQLPKDRFSAERLKGVDSTLKIQPAKLEDSAVYLCASSLSEGTEQYFGPGTRLTVT.

Measured by frequency, this clonotype is medium-sized (0.01 to 0.1%). The V call is TRBV5-4, the J call TRBJ1-1; TCRdb proposes TRBD1, but this gene call is untestable without DNA. The CDR3 extends over 13 amino acids. Germline CDR1 SGHNT, CDR2 YYREEE (reference sequence). The CDR3 region is CASSLQENTEAFF.

By frequency, this clonotype is medium-sized. This chain joins TRBV5-4 and TRBJ1-1; TCRdb returns TRBD1, unconfirmable since there is no DNA. Germline values: CDR1 SGHNT, CDR2 YYREEE (reference sequence). The CDR3 sequence is 15 residues long. CDR3 protein: CASSTDSSTYSEAFF.

By frequency, this clonotype is large. V and J are TRBV20-1 and TRBJ1-2; TCRdb calls TRBD1, which cannot be checked without DNA. The CDR3 totals 12 residues. Per germline, CDR1 DFQATT and CDR2 SNEGSKA (reference sequence). The CDR3 loop reads CSAPDRDYGYTF.

Judged by frequency, this clonotype is medium-sized. V is TRBV6-5 and J is TRBJ2-6; the TRBD2 assignment by TCRdb is unverifiable without DNA. Germline V lookup: CDR1 MNHEY, CDR2 SVGAGI. The CDR3 covers 16 residues. CDR3 residues: CASSLAYWAGANVLTF.